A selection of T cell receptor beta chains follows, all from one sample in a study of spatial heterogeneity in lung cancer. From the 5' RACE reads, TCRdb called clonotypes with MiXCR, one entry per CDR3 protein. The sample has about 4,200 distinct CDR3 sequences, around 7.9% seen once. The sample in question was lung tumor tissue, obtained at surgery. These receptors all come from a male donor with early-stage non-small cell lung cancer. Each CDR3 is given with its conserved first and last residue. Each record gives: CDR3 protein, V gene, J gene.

cdr3_aa: CASDNGRGRSYEQYF; v_call: TRBV28; j_call: TRBJ2-7
cdr3_aa: CASSLDRDPYNEQFF; v_call: TRBV11-1; j_call: TRBJ2-1
cdr3_aa: CASSASPRVGEQFF; v_call: TRBV6-1; j_call: TRBJ2-1
cdr3_aa: CASRISGIDTGELFF; v_call: TRBV12-3/TRBV12-4; j_call: TRBJ2-2
cdr3_aa: CASRGQGSNQPQHF; v_call: TRBV2; j_call: TRBJ1-5
cdr3_aa: CSVELAVGAFDEQFF; v_call: TRBV29-1; j_call: TRBJ2-1
cdr3_aa: CASSLDLSGGTEAFF; v_call: TRBV7-6; j_call: TRBJ1-1
cdr3_aa: CSARVWTDPLGETQYF; v_call: TRBV20-1; j_call: TRBJ2-5
cdr3_aa: CASSQGQENYGYTF; v_call: TRBV9; j_call: TRBJ1-2
cdr3_aa: CASSSSGGGPEQYF; v_call: TRBV5-4; j_call: TRBJ2-7
cdr3_aa: CSARDRAFTGELFF; v_call: TRBV20-1; j_call: TRBJ2-2
cdr3_aa: CASSSTGPDTQYF; v_call: TRBV27; j_call: TRBJ2-3
cdr3_aa: CASSPSDRAYEQYF; v_call: TRBV11-3; j_call: TRBJ2-7
cdr3_aa: CASSLSGGDLYEQYF; v_call: TRBV27; j_call: TRBJ2-7
cdr3_aa: CASSFSGSVGNEQFF; v_call: TRBV28; j_call: TRBJ2-1